This TCR beta chain was retrieved from a study of graft-versus-host responses after intestinal transplantation. Whole-study context: All recipients got anti-thymocyte globulin induction, then tacrolimus and steroids for 3 to 4 years.

Assay used: immunoSEQ multiplex PCR; TCRdb lists only in-frame clones, some missing. The repertoire has under 30,000 clones, 90% to 95% of them found once; the top ten carry 0.8% to 0.85%. Study-level points and caveats: GvH clones appeared in recipient marrow, some first in ileum or blood. Early declines in HvG clones that occurred post-transplant were associated with peak circulating GvH clone levels.

The germline CDR1 and CDR2 sequences are MNHNS and SASEGT. This CDR3 spans 14 amino acids. The J segment lost 7 bases and the V segment lost 7 bases, leaving 7 bases of the junction unmatched. Turning to this clone: Its antigen remains unknown. This same CDR3 is encoded by further DNA sequences in the sample.

The chain recombines TRBV6-1 with TRBJ1-6; 7 positions agree with TRBD1. The TCR comes from a human patient who received an intestinal transplant, so some T cells may come from the graft donor. The sample here was PBMCs, taken roughly 30 days after intestinal transplant. The CDR3 DNA reads as TGTGCCAGCACTCCCGGGACAGTGAATTCACCCCTCCACTTT. It is translated as CASTPGTVNSPLHF.